The source of this T cell receptor (beta chain) is a study of cytomegalovirus exposure and HLA in healthy donors. Background on the study: In an early release, HLA-typed donors contributed approximately 80 million unique TCR sequences. Notes on the study in general: Reportedly, TCR beta sequences accurately predicted HLA-A and HLA-B alleles in most subjects. The authors later found HLA-associated TCR beta chains more clonally expanded than equally common others. The Asian-associated ancestry cluster reportedly had fewer N-insertions than the approximately 670-donor mean in a later analysis.

V trimming: 6 bases; J trimming: 5 bases; junction bases outside the gene matches: 3. CDR1 MRHNA and CDR2 SNTAGT come from the germline V gene. The CDR3 spans 13 residues. 60 Vbeta and 13 Jbeta primers were used in PCR. Assay: immunoSEQ multiplex PCR; the TCRdb copy retains only in-frame clones and omits some. Of 150,000 or so clones in the sample, about 80% were seen once. In regard to this clone: Its antigen is unidentified.

The source is a woman aged 50 to 60 in good health and CMV-seropositive. The V call is TRBV6-4, the J call TRBJ1-2; 10 nucleotides agree with TRBD1. Material: PBMCs. CDR3 sequence (DNA): TGTGCCAGCAGCCGGGACAGGGGATATGGCTACACCTTC. It yields the protein CASSRDRGYGYTF.